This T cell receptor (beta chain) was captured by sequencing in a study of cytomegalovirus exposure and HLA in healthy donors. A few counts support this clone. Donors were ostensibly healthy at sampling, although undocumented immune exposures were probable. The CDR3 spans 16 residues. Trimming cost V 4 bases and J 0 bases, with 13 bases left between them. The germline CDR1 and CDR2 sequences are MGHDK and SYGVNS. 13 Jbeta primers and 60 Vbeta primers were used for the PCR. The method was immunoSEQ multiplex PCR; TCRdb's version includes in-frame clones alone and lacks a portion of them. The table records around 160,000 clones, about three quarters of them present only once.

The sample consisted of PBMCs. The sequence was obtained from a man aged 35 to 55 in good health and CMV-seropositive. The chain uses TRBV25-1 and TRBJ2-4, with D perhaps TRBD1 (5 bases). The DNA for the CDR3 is TGTGCCAGCAGTGGACAGACCCTACTAGCCAAAAACATTCAGTACTTC. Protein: CASSGQTLLAKNIQYF.